Presented here are 23 T cell receptor beta chains from one specimen sequenced in a study of T cell responses to AZD1222 COVID-19 vaccine. Data came from immunoSEQ multiplex PCR; TCRdb stores just in-frame clones and leaves some out. The top ten clones hold less than 6% of a sample with approximately 93,000 clones, roughly 90% of them seen once. The sequencing here drew on peripheral blood, taken 28 days after the second AZD1222 dose. The receptors originated from an adult who received the AZD1222 COVID-19 vaccine.

This sequence joins TRBV19 and TRBJ1-2; D possibly corresponds to TRBD1 (5 bases). From germline, CDR1 is LNHDA and CDR2 SQIVND (reference sequence). Trimming removed 7 bases at V and 2 bases at J, with 17 bases between. The CDR3 totals 15 residues. In nucleotides, the CDR3 is TGTGCCAGTAACTTTCCGGCCGGGGGGAACTATGGCTACACCTTC. Its protein is CASNFPAGGNYGYTF.

This chain's CDR3 is CASSSGGPETQYF. DNA of the CDR3: TGTGCCAGCAGCTCAGGGGGCCCAGAGACCCAGTACTTC. The chain recombines TRBV5-4 with TRBJ2-5, with TRBD1 matching over 8 bases. The ends lost 3 bases at V and 4 bases at J; junction bases unmatched: 2. This CDR3 has 13 amino acids. Germline CDR1 is SGHNT and CDR2 is YYREEE (reference sequence). Drawing the rest from reference TRBV5-4 and TRBJ2-5, the complete variable domain is ETGVTQSPTHLIKTRGQQVTLRCSSQSGHNTVSWYQQALGQGPQFIFQYYREEENGRGNFPPRFSGLQFPNYSSELNVNALELDDSALYLCASSSGGPETQYFGPGTRLLVL.

This clone has only one observation. V gene TRBV19 combines with J gene TRBJ1-4; D is possibly TRBD1 (5 bases). Per the germline V gene, CDR1 is LNHDA and CDR2 is SQIVND (reference sequence). CDR3 size: 15 residues. The V gene lost 5 bases and the J gene lost 7 bases, with 17 bases spanning the gap. The CDR3 DNA is TGTGCCAGTAGTGTAGGGACGGTCTTAGGTGAAAAACTGTTTTTT. Residues: CASSVGTVLGEKLFF.

This rearrangement joins TRBV6-5 to TRBJ1-1; D might be TRBD1 (5 bases). The V gene lost 4 bases and the J gene lost 1 base, with 13 bases spanning the gap. CDR3 length: 15 amino acids. The germline gives CDR1 MNHEY, CDR2 SVGAGI. The CDR3 DNA follows: TGTGCCAGCAGTTGGTCGGGACTTCCGAACACTGAAGCTTTCTTT. This encodes CASSWSGLPNTEAFF.

The chain uses TRBV7-3 and TRBJ1-1; no definite D call. The CDR3 consists of 13 residues. The V gene lost 3 bases and the J gene lost 2 bases, with 7 bases spanning the gap. The V gene's germline CDR1 is SGHTA and CDR2 FQGTGA. The CDR3 bases are TGTGCCAGCAGCTTCTTAGAAAACACTGAAGCTTTCTTT. Translation gives CASSFLENTEAFF.

V and J are TRBV10-3 and TRBJ2-3, with TRBD2 identical over 8 bases. Germline V CDR1 and CDR2: ENHRY, SYGVKD. V shed 10 bases and J 1 base; nucleotides not matched to a gene: 4. The CDR3 loop spans 13 amino acids. CDR3 nucleotide sequence: TGTGCCAACTCGGGGGGGGGCACAGATACGCAGTATTTT. This gives the protein CANSGGGTDTQYF.

This rearrangement joins TRBV2 to TRBJ2-5; D uncertain. The germline V and J ends were trimmed by 5 bases and 5 bases, with 12 bases remaining between them. The CDR3 loop spans 13 amino acids. Germline loops: CDR1 SNHLY, CDR2 FYNNEI. Here the CDR3 reads CASSSSGGETQYF. CDR3 nucleotide sequence: TGTGCCAGCAGTTCGTCAGGTGGGGAGACCCAGTACTTC.

The chain combines TRBV11-2 with TRBJ2-7, with D perhaps matching TRBD1 (6 bases). Germline lookup yields CDR1 SGHAT and CDR2 FQNNGV. With 6 bases removed from V and 3 bases from J, the gap between germline ends came to 12 bases. This CDR3 is 13 amino acids long. The CDR3 DNA reads as TGTGCCAGCAGACCCCTGACAGGCTACGAGCAGTACGTC. It yields the protein CASRPLTGYEQYV.

This clone was counted a few times. The V gene is TRBV7-8, the J gene TRBJ2-7, with TRBD1 matching 8 bases. This CDR3 has 13 residues. V lost 4 bases and J lost 3; bases outside the gene matches: 2. Looked up from germline, CDR1 is SGHVS and CDR2 is FQNEAQ. The CDR3 DNA reads TGTGCCAGCAGCTGGGACAGGTTCTACGAGCAGTACGTC. Amino acid sequence: CASSWDRFYEQYV.

In DNA, the CDR3 is TGTGCCAGCAGTCCTGGACTAGCGGGGGGTGGCACCGGGGAGCTGTTTTTT. It codes for CASSPGLAGGGTGELFF. The genes are TRBV2 and TRBJ2-2; TRBD2 agrees at 14 bases. V trimming: 5 bases; J trimming: 4 bases; junction bases outside the gene matches: 6. Germline V gene sequence: CDR1 SNHLY, CDR2 FYNNEI. The CDR3 contains 17 residues.

This rearrangement joins TRBV5-8 to TRBJ1-4, with 9 positions matching TRBD1. Germline-derived CDR1 and CDR2 are SGHTS and YDEGEE. The CDR3 is 16 amino acids. The J segment lost 3 bases and the V segment lost 4 bases, leaving 7 bases of the junction unmatched. The CDR3 DNA sequence: TGTGCCAGCAGCAAGAACAGGGGGCTGGCTAATGAAAAACTGTTTTTT. Translation gives CASSKNRGLANEKLFF.

The V and J genes are TRBV7-9 and TRBJ2-1; D is undetermined. The length of the CDR3 is 14 residues. V lost 5 bases to trimming and J lost 8 bases, with 16 bases between them. Per germline, CDR1 SEHNR and CDR2 FQNEAQ (reference sequence). This CDR3 is CASSPPVGYYEQFF. As DNA, the CDR3 is TGTGCCAGCAGCCCCCCCGTCGGATATTATGAGCAGTTCTTC.

The rearrangement joins TRBV20-1 to TRBJ1-2; D gene uncertain. This CDR3 is 11 amino acids long. In germline, CDR1 is DFQATT, CDR2 SNEGSKA (reference sequence). V lost 6 bases to trimming and J lost 2 bases, with 7 bases between them. In DNA, the CDR3 is TGCAGTGCCTATACAAACTATGGCTACACCTTC. This encodes CSAYTNYGYTF.

The chain is built from TRBV3-1 (or the pseudogene TRBV3-2) and TRBJ2-3; unclear D gene. In germline, CDR1 is LGHDT, CDR2 YNNKEL (reference sequence). The CDR3 contains 17 residues. V was trimmed by 5 bases and J by 3 bases, leaving 21 bases between them. The CDR3 nucleotides read TGTGCCAGCAGCGCAAGGAAGGCCGGGCCGGAGACAGATACGCAGTATTTT. This encodes CASSARKAGPETDTQYF.

This chain uses TRBV3-1 (or the pseudogene TRBV3-2) with TRBJ1-4; D might be TRBD1 (6 bases). V was cut by 4 bases and J by 6 bases, with 21 bases left in between. The germline CDR1 and CDR2 sequences are LGHDT and YNNKEL (reference sequence). CDR3 length equals 17 residues. CDR3 DNA sequence: TGTGCCAGCAGCCCAGAACGGGGGGCTGCTGTTGATGAAAAACTGTTTTTT. Protein product: CASSPERGAAVDEKLFF.

V usage is TRBV3-1 (or the pseudogene TRBV3-2) and J usage is TRBJ1-1, with D maybe TRBD1 (5 bases). The CDR3 length is 13 residues. The V end lost 4 bases, the J end lost 10 bases, and 16 bases lay between the germline ends. The germline gives CDR1 LGHDT, CDR2 YNNKEL (reference sequence). Here the CDR3 DNA reads TGTGCCAGCAGCCGAAGAGGACCCCAGGGAGCTTTCTTT. As protein: CASSRRGPQGAFF.

The genes are TRBV3-1 (or the pseudogene TRBV3-2) and TRBJ2-5, with 12 bases fitting TRBD2. Germline CDR1 is LGHDT and CDR2 is YNNKEL (reference sequence). J gave up 2 bases and V 2 bases, and 0 bases lay outside the gene matches. The CDR3 has 15 amino acids. In DNA form, the CDR3 reads TGTGCCAGCAGCCAACTAGCGGGGGGGCAAGAGACCCAGTACTTC. As protein: CASSQLAGGQETQYF.

This chain joins TRBV28 and TRBJ2-3; maybe TRBD1 (6 bases). There are 18 residues in the CDR3. Trimming shortened V by 6 bases and J by 2 bases, and 24 bases separated the two germline ends. The germline gives CDR1 MDHEN, CDR2 SYDVKM. CDR3 DNA: TGTGCCAGCAGCCTAACAGGGTTAGAGACATGGGACACAGATACGCAGTATTTT. Translated: CASSLTGLETWDTDTQYF.

This chain uses TRBV9 with TRBJ2-2; the D is unclear. Germline CDR1 reads SGDLS; CDR2 reads YYNGEE. The V gene lost 0 bases and the J gene lost 3 bases, with 9 bases spanning the gap. The CDR3 length is 15 residues. The CDR3: CASSVVVGYTGELFF. DNA for the CDR3: TGTGCCAGCAGCGTAGTTGTGGGGTACACCGGGGAGCTGTTTTTT.

The V call is TRBV18, the J call TRBJ2-7, with 7 nucleotides matching TRBD2. Germline V lookup: CDR1 KGHSH, CDR2 LQKENI. There are 11 residues in the CDR3. V shed 3 bases and J 7 bases; nucleotides not matched to a gene: 0. The CDR3 is CASSPGGEQYV. As DNA, the CDR3 is TGTGCCAGCTCACCGGGGGGGGAGCAGTACGTC.

V and J are TRBV4-2 and TRBJ2-7; 10 nucleotides agree with TRBD1. Germline loops: CDR1 LGHNA, CDR2 YNFKEQ. V was clipped by 1 base and J by 5 bases; unmatched bases: 5. The CDR3 totals 15 residues. CDR3 coding DNA: TGTGCCAGCAGCCAAGTAGGGACAGGGGATAACGAGCAGTACTTC. This codes for CASSQVGTGDNEQYF.

J is TRBJ1-2 and V is TRBV4-1; unclear D gene. Trimming removed 4 bases from V and 0 bases from J, with 15 bases in between. In germline, CDR1 is MGHRA, CDR2 YSYEKL. The CDR3 sequence is 16 residues long. CDR3 DNA sequence: TGCGCCAGCAGCCTGTACGACGTCCTTACTAACTATGGCTACACCTTC. It is translated as CASSLYDVLTNYGYTF.

This chain connects TRBV4-2 to TRBJ1-6; 7 nucleotides match TRBD1. This CDR3 region has 13 residues. Germline V gene sequence: CDR1 LGHNA, CDR2 YNFKEQ. Germline trimming cut 0 bases from V and 18 bases from J; bases unmatched to any gene: 8. The CDR3 sequence: CASSQDLGTVSHF. The CDR3 DNA follows: TGTGCCAGCAGCCAAGACCTTGGGACAGTTTCCCACTTT.